Listed here are 21 T cell receptor beta chains from one sample, sequenced in a study of OX40 agonist ivuxolimab in advanced cancers. The library was made by the immunoSEQ multiplex PCR assay. In TCRdb, the immuneACCESS table is reduced to in-frame sequences with V and J assigned. These tables do not hold every clone; where another copy was compared, an unresolved V gene accounts for under half, and the others remain unexplained. The sample table records more than 45,000 clones; 89% of these occur just once. The biggest ten clones account for about 12% of the sample. The sequences come from CD4+ or CD8+ T cells sorted from blood, collected in a trial of the OX40 agonist ivuxolimab. Source of these receptors: an adult with an advanced solid tumor such as melanoma, head and neck, liver or kidney cancer.

The J gene is TRBJ2-1, the V gene TRBV2; D is ambiguous. With 6 bases removed from V and 8 bases from J, the gap between germline ends came to 20 bases. Germline V CDR1 and CDR2: SNHLY, FYNNEI. The CDR3 has 15 residues. In DNA, the CDR3 is TGTGCCAGCAGGCCCCGGGTGGTCTCTGGAGATGAGCAGTTCTTC. This sequence encodes CASRPRVVSGDEQFF.

Regarding this clone: This specimen includes other DNA sequences encoding the same CDR3. The chain is built from TRBV6-6 and TRBJ1-1; D is unclear. Trimming took off 7 bases at V and 5 bases at J, with 5 bases between the two ends. This CDR3 has 10 residues. CDR1 and CDR2 (germline): MNHNY, SVGAGI (reference sequence). CDR3 nucleotide sequence: TGTGCCAGCAAAGGGACTGAAGCTTTCTTT. Encoded protein: CASKGTEAFF.

This clone was counted a few times. The chain is built from TRBV7-9 and TRBJ1-2; unclear D gene. The CDR3 length is 15 residues. Trimming pared 3 bases from V and 6 bases from J, leaving 17 bases between. The germline CDR1 and CDR2 sequences are SEHNR and FQNEAQ (reference sequence). In DNA form, the CDR3 reads TGTGCCAGCAGCTTCCCCAAGGGTACAAGAGATGGCTACACCTTC. Translation gives CASSFPKGTRDGYTF.

This clone was seen only once. The chain joins TRBV7-6 to TRBJ1-4; a weak D match, TRBD1 (6 bases). The CDR3 runs 15 residues. V was trimmed by 1 base and J by 6 bases, leaving 12 bases between them. Germline lookup yields CDR1 SGHVS and CDR2 FNYEAQ. CDR3 bases: TGTGCCAGCAGCTTAGAAGGGGGGGAAGATGAAAAACTGTTTTTT. This translates into CASSLEGGEDEKLFF.

This chain joins TRBV4-1 and TRBJ1-1; unclear D gene. The CDR3 covers 17 residues. The V end was cut by 4 bases, the J end by 0 bases, with 18 bases between. Per germline, CDR1 MGHRA and CDR2 YSYEKL. The CDR3 protein is CASSLPRKGSMNTEAFF. CDR3 bases: TGCGCCAGCAGCCTCCCTCGGAAGGGCAGCATGAACACTGAAGCTTTCTTT.

J is TRBJ1-1 and V is TRBV27; 9 nucleotides align to TRBD1. The CDR3 is 16 residues long. CDR1 MNHEY and CDR2 SMNVEV come from the germline V gene (reference sequence). V shed 5 bases, J shed 2 bases, and the junction held 9 bases outside the gene matches. In DNA form, the CDR3 reads TGTGCCAGCAGTCTTTCGGGACAGGGCGTAAACACTGAAGCTTTCTTT. Its translation: CASSLSGQGVNTEAFF.

The J gene is TRBJ1-1, the V gene TRBV9; D is possibly TRBD1 (5 bases). CDR3 length: 13 amino acids. V lost 0 bases and J 8 bases, leaving 11 bases between the germline ends. The V gene's germline CDR1 is SGDLS and CDR2 YYNGEE. The CDR3 is CASSVGGTQEAFF. As DNA, the CDR3 is TGTGCCAGCAGCGTAGGGGGCACACAAGAAGCTTTCTTT.

This clone was counted only a few times. The rearrangement links TRBV27 to TRBJ1-5; the D is unclear. The CDR3 length is 14 residues. Germline V gene sequence: CDR1 MNHEY, CDR2 SMNVEV (reference sequence). Trimming removed 5 bases from V and 3 bases from J, with 11 bases in between. The chain's CDR3 is CASSPRQSNQPQHF. The DNA of the CDR3 is TGTGCCAGCAGTCCCCGGCAATCCAATCAGCCCCAGCATTTT.

V is TRBV5-4 and J is TRBJ2-7; 11 bases match TRBD1. Germline lookup yields CDR1 SGHNT and CDR2 YYREEE (reference sequence). Trimming at V came to 4 bases and at J to 2 bases, leaving 2 bases not matched to a gene. This CDR3 has 14 amino acids. The CDR3, as DNA: TGTGCCAGCAGCGTGGGACAGGGGGCCTACGAGCAGTACTTC. This encodes CASSVGQGAYEQYF.

The rearrangement links TRBV7-9 to TRBJ1-3; 9 nucleotides align to TRBD1. Germline CDR1 is SEHNR and CDR2 is FQNEAQ (reference sequence). J was trimmed by 0 bases and V by 5 bases; bases with no gene match: 8. The CDR3 totals 17 residues. The DNA for the CDR3 is TGTGCCAGCAGCCCGGACAGGGGCCGATACTCTGGAAACACCATATATTTT. It encodes CASSPDRGRYSGNTIYF.

This clone is deemed medium-sized. J is TRBJ2-7 and V is TRBV2; a weak D match, TRBD1 (6 bases). The V end was cut by 6 bases, the J end by 2 bases, with 17 bases between. Germline values: CDR1 SNHLY, CDR2 FYNNEI. CDR3 length: 15 amino acids. In nucleotides, the CDR3 is TGTGCCAGCAGCCCCCCCACAGGGTTCGCCTACGAGCAGTACGTC. Its protein product is CASSPPTGFAYEQYV.

The rearrangement joins TRBV5-4 to TRBJ2-2; D remains ambiguous. The V gene lost 2 bases and the J gene lost 6 bases, with 11 bases spanning the gap. Germline V lookup: CDR1 SGHNT, CDR2 YYREEE (reference sequence). This CDR3 is 14 amino acids long. CDR3 sequence (DNA): TGTGCCAGCAGCTTTACCACGGGCTCCGGGGAGCTGTTTTTT. Residues: CASSFTTGSGELFF.

The rearrangement links TRBV27 to TRBJ1-5; TRBD1 aligns across 7 bases. V was clipped by 7 bases and J by 1 base; unmatched bases: 7. Germline-derived CDR1 and CDR2 are MNHEY and SMNVEV (reference sequence). The CDR3 totals 15 residues. The CDR3 DNA is TGTGCCAGCAAGCCCGGGACAGCAAGCAATCAGCCCCAGCATTTT. It translates to CASKPGTASNQPQHF.

The chain employs TRBV2 and TRBJ2-7; D perhaps matches TRBD1 (6 bases). Germline CDR1 SNHLY, CDR2 FYNNEI. The V end was cut by 8 bases, the J end by 3 bases, with 14 bases between. There are 13 residues in the CDR3. The CDR3 region is CASGTSPDYEQYF. The CDR3 DNA follows: TGTGCCAGCGGGACATCTCCGGACTACGAGCAGTACTTC.

The chain employs TRBV27 and TRBJ2-1; 10 nucleotides match TRBD2. CDR1 is MNHEY, CDR2 SMNVEV, per germline (reference sequence). V lost 2 bases and J lost 10; bases outside the gene matches: 8. CDR3 size: 15 residues. As DNA, the CDR3 is TGTGCCAGCAGTTTAGAGCGGGAGGGGAGGGGGGAGCAGTTCTTC. As protein: CASSLEREGRGEQFF.

The chain links TRBV2 to TRBJ2-6; tentatively, D is TRBD2 (5 bases). V lost 5 bases, J lost 2 bases, and 13 bases lay in between. This CDR3 region has 16 residues. Germline loops: CDR1 SNHLY, CDR2 FYNNEI. In DNA form, the CDR3 reads TGTGCCAGCAGTCTCGGCCTCGGGGCTGGGGCCAACGTCCTGACTTTC. Translation gives CASSLGLGAGANVLTF. The whole variable domain, remainder taken from reference TRBV2 and TRBJ2-6, is EPEVTQTPSHQVTQMGQEVILRCVPISNHLYFYWYRQILGQKVEFLVSFYNNEISEKSEIFDDQFSVERPDGSNFTLKIRSTKLEDSAMYFCASSLGLGAGANVLTFGAGSRLTVL.

This clone showed up just once. CDR3 DNA sequence: TGTGCCAGCGCCGACGGGATTGTCGGGGAGCTGTTTTTT. It yields the protein CASADGIVGELFF. The chain recombines TRBV27 with TRBJ2-2, with D perhaps matching TRBD2 (5 bases). V lost 8 bases, J lost 7 bases, and 14 bases lay in between. Looked up from germline, CDR1 is MNHEY and CDR2 is SMNVEV (reference sequence). The CDR3 is 13 residues long.

As regards this clone: Other DNA sequences in this sample translate to the same CDR3. The chain uses TRBV19 and TRBJ1-5, with D perhaps TRBD1 (5 bases). The CDR3 runs to 12 residues. Germline V gives CDR1 LNHDA, CDR2 SQIVND (reference sequence). The V gene lost 11 bases and the J gene lost 3 bases, with 11 bases spanning the gap. The CDR3 region is CAGGGPNQPQHF. The CDR3 nucleotides read TGTGCCGGGGGTGGGCCCAATCAGCCCCAGCATTTT.

This chain joins TRBV9 and TRBJ2-1; D not resolved. Looked up from germline, CDR1 is SGDLS and CDR2 is YYNGEE. The CDR3 loop spans 17 amino acids. The ends were cut back, 1 base at V and 0 bases at J, with 14 bases in the middle. This CDR3 is CASSVWSESYSYNEQFF. The CDR3, as DNA: TGTGCCAGCAGCGTATGGAGTGAATCTTACTCCTACAATGAGCAGTTCTTC.

This clone is a singleton in its sample. The chain employs TRBV9 and TRBJ2-7; D not certain. V gave up 0 bases and J gave up 2 bases, with 9 bases separating them. Germline CDR1 and CDR2: SGDLS and YYNGEE. The CDR3 is made up of 14 amino acids. CDR3 residues: CASSVGASPYEQYF. The CDR3 DNA follows: TGTGCCAGCAGCGTAGGGGCATCGCCCTACGAGCAGTACTTC.

The chain combines TRBV29-1 with TRBJ2-3; D not certain. Germline assignment: CDR1 SQVTM and CDR2 ANQGSEA. Trimming shortened V by 0 bases and J by 2 bases, and 12 bases separated the two germline ends. This CDR3 comprises 15 residues. The CDR3 loop reads CSVEDQGDATDTQYF. The CDR3 nucleotides are TGCAGCGTTGAAGATCAAGGAGACGCCACAGATACGCAGTATTTT.